The 21 T cell receptor beta chains below were found in one sample sequenced in a study of OX40 agonist ivuxolimab in advanced cancers. Sequencing was performed with immunoSEQ multiplex PCR; in TCRdb, only in-frame clones are kept and a portion is missing. The sample shows 80,000 to 95,000 clones, under 95% of them seen only once. Sequenced material: CD4+ or CD8+ T cells sorted from blood, taken in a trial of the OX40 agonist ivuxolimab. The origin of the receptors is an adult with an advanced solid tumor such as melanoma, head and neck, liver or kidney cancer.

The rearrangement joins TRBV5-8 to TRBJ2-7; the D is unclear. Trimming removed 4 bases from V and 0 bases from J, with 11 bases in between. Germline values: CDR1 SGHTS, CDR2 YDEGEE. The CDR3 runs to 14 residues. CDR3 DNA: TGTGCCAGCAGCCCCAGTGGATCCTCCTACGAGCAGTACTTC. It encodes CASSPSGSSYEQYF.

This clone was detected a few times. This sequence joins TRBV7-9 and TRBJ1-2; unclear D gene. The germline V and J ends were trimmed by 6 bases and 4 bases, with 12 bases remaining between them. This CDR3 spans 13 amino acids. CDR1 SEHNR and CDR2 FQNEAQ come from the germline V gene (reference sequence). DNA of the CDR3: TGTGCCAGCAGTCAGGAGGATCGCTATGGCTACACCTTC. This translates into CASSQEDRYGYTF. The full variable domain, its missing parts supplied by reference TRBV7-9 and TRBJ1-2, is DTGVSQNPRHKITKRGQNVTFRCDPISEHNRLYWYRQTLGQGPEFLTYFQNEAQLEKSRLLSDRFSAERPKGSFSTLEIQRTEQGDSAMYLCASSQEDRYGYTFGSGTRLTVV.

By share, this clone ranks as hyperexpanded. The V and J genes are TRBV5-1 and TRBJ1-4, with D possibly TRBD1 on 5 matching bases. Trimming stripped 5 bases from V and 6 bases from J, with 14 bases between. This CDR3 is 14 amino acids long. The germline V gene has CDR1 SGHRS and CDR2 YFSETQ. CDR3 residues: CASRQDGDHEKLFF. The CDR3 DNA follows: TGCGCCAGCAGACAGGACGGGGACCATGAAAAACTGTTTTTT.

The chain joins TRBV25-1 to TRBJ1-2, with TRBD1 identical over 8 bases. J lost 4 bases, V lost 3 bases, and 1 base had no gene match. The CDR3 contains 13 residues. Looked up from germline, CDR1 is MGHDK and CDR2 is SYGVNS. The CDR3 coding sequence is TGTGCCAGCAGTGACGGACAGGGCTATGGCTACACCTTC. Translation: CASSDGQGYGYTF.

The chain couples TRBV10-1 to TRBJ2-1; TRBD1 aligns across 7 bases. The J segment lost 1 base and the V segment lost 0 bases, leaving 3 bases of the junction unmatched. Germline assignment: CDR1 WNHNN and CDR2 SYGVQD (reference sequence). This CDR3 contains 16 residues. CDR3: CASSESTGHSYNEQFF. Written as DNA, the CDR3 is TGCGCCAGCAGTGAGTCGACAGGGCATTCCTACAATGAGCAGTTCTTC.

This chain uses TRBV30 with TRBJ2-1, with D perhaps matching TRBD2 (6 bases). Trimming left V 0 bases short and J 15 bases short, with 15 bases between. The germline V gene encodes CDR1 GTSNPN and CDR2 SVGIG (reference sequence). The CDR3 has 12 amino acids. CDR3 region: CAWSVLRERGFF. CDR3 DNA: TGTGCCTGGAGTGTACTTCGGGAGAGGGGGTTCTTC.

The chain recombines TRBV5-4 with TRBJ2-1, with 8 bases lining up with TRBD2. CDR1 is SGHNT, CDR2 YYREEE, per germline (reference sequence). After removal of 8 bases from V and 5 bases from J, the junction contained 6 bases not matched to a gene. This CDR3 region has 13 residues. The CDR3 nucleotides read TGTGCCAGGGGAACTAGCGGACACAATGAGCAGTTCTTC. Its protein product is CARGTSGHNEQFF.

The chain is built from TRBV5-6 and TRBJ1-2; possibly TRBD1 for D (6 bases). Germline V lookup: CDR1 SGHDT, CDR2 YYEEEE. The CDR3 loop spans 11 amino acids. Trimming took 3 bases from V and 8 from J, leaving 8 bases between them. The CDR3 is CASSSGTGYTF. The CDR3 DNA sequence: TGTGCCAGCAGCTCCGGGACAGGCTACACCTTC.

This chain links TRBV29-1 with TRBJ2-1; 9 nucleotides align to TRBD2. Trimming at V came to 4 bases and at J to 4 bases, leaving 14 bases not matched to a gene. The germline CDR1 and CDR2 sequences are SQVTM and ANQGSEA. The CDR3 runs 17 residues. The DNA of the CDR3 is TGCAGCGTTGGTGGATCCGGCGGGAGGGCCTCATACAATGAGCAGTTCTTC. Its protein is CSVGGSGGRASYNEQFF.

J is TRBJ2-7 and V is TRBV27; D call uncertain. The germline CDR1 and CDR2 sequences are MNHEY and SMNVEV (reference sequence). Trimming cost V 7 bases and J 0 bases, with 10 bases left between them. The CDR3 contains 13 residues. The CDR3 bases are TGTGCCAGCACCCAGGCGTCCTCCTACGAGCAGTACTTC. It encodes CASTQASSYEQYF.

The genes are TRBV27 and TRBJ2-3; TRBD1 matches 9 bases. The CDR3 loop spans 16 amino acids. The germline V gene has CDR1 MNHEY and CDR2 SMNVEV (reference sequence). The ends lost 1 base at V and 3 bases at J; junction bases unmatched: 5. CDR3 coding DNA: TGTGCCAGCAGTTTATTAGGGGACAGGGTTACAGATACGCAGTATTTT. This gives the protein CASSLLGDRVTDTQYF.

The gene calls are TRBV18 and TRBJ2-6; tentative D call: TRBD1 (7 bases). CDR3 length: 17 amino acids. V was clipped by 5 bases and J by 0 bases, with 14 bases between them. Germline V gene sequence: CDR1 KGHSH, CDR2 LQKENI. The CDR3 loop reads CASSYQGGLSGANVLTF. Written as DNA, the CDR3 is TGTGCCAGCTCATATCAGGGGGGACTCTCTGGGGCCAACGTCCTGACTTTC.

The chain has TRBV23-1 and TRBJ2-7, with unresolved D. TRBV23-1 has ORF status, its function being uncertain. The CDR3 runs to 14 residues. The germline V and J ends were trimmed by 0 bases and 0 bases, with 6 bases remaining between them. CDR3 amino acids: CASSQSGNSYEQYF. The CDR3 DNA sequence: TGCGCCAGCAGTCAATCGGGCAACTCCTACGAGCAGTACTTC.

The chain employs TRBV10-2 and TRBJ2-5; TRBD2 matches at 9 bases. The CDR3 contains 14 residues. Germline V gene lookup returns CDR1 WSHSY and CDR2 SAAADI. V shed 7 bases, J shed 4 bases, and the junction held 7 bases outside the gene matches. The CDR3 region is CASKSGRSLETQYF. The CDR3 nucleotides read TGCGCCAGCAAGAGCGGGAGGAGCTTAGAGACCCAGTACTTC.

The chain combines TRBV5-5 with TRBJ1-1; D is ambiguous. Trimming removed 4 bases at V and 5 bases at J, with 12 bases between. CDR1 is SGHKS, CDR2 YYEKEE, per germline (reference sequence). There are 13 residues in the CDR3. CDR3 bases: TGTGCCAGCAGCCCGGACCCGGTTACTGAAGCTTTCTTT. Its translation: CASSPDPVTEAFF. Full variable domain (remainder filled in from reference TRBV5-5 and TRBJ1-1): DAGVTQSPTHLIKTRGQQVTLRCSPISGHKSVSWYQQVLGQGPQFIFQYYEKEERGRGNFPDRFSARQFPNYSSELNVNALLLGDSALYLCASSPDPVTEAFFGQGTRLTVV.

This chain uses TRBV27 with TRBJ1-5; D gene uncertain. This CDR3 contains 15 residues. The ends were cut back, 2 bases at V and 2 bases at J, with 10 bases in the middle. In germline, CDR1 is MNHEY, CDR2 SMNVEV (reference sequence). For the CDR3, the DNA is TGTGCCAGCAGTTTAGGGCGCGGGGGCAATCAGCCCCAGCATTTT. Residues: CASSLGRGGNQPQHF.

The rearrangement links TRBV7-8 to TRBJ2-7; D ambiguous. This CDR3 is built from 14 residues. In germline, CDR1 is SGHVS, CDR2 FQNEAQ. The V gene lost 4 bases and the J gene lost 2 bases, with 12 bases spanning the gap. Here the CDR3 reads CASSSNMHAYEQYF. Here the CDR3 DNA reads TGTGCCAGCAGCTCCAACATGCATGCCTACGAGCAGTACTTC.

CDR3 nucleotides: TGCGCCAGCGGCCACACAAACACGGACAATGAGCAGTTCTTC. Translating it yields CASGHTNTDNEQFF. This chain connects TRBV5-1 to TRBJ2-1; the D is unclear. The CDR3 runs 14 residues. V gave up 7 bases and J gave up 5 bases, with 16 bases separating them. Germline loops: CDR1 SGHRS, CDR2 YFSETQ.

This clone has a single count. The CDR3 loop reads CASSRPRSSGKGDTQYF. In DNA, the CDR3 is TGTGCCAGCAGCCGACCCCGCTCTAGCGGGAAAGGAGATACGCAGTATTTT. The V call is TRBV7-9, the J call TRBJ2-3; 9 bases match TRBD2. Germline-derived CDR1 and CDR2 are SEHNR and FQNEAQ (reference sequence). With V trimmed by 5 bases and J by 5 bases, 14 bases remained unmatched. The CDR3 is 17 amino acids.

The J gene is TRBJ2-7, the V gene TRBV15, with TRBD2 identical over 9 bases. Germline V lookup: CDR1 LNHNV, CDR2 YYDKDF (reference sequence). V trimming: 4 bases; J trimming: 3 bases; junction bases outside the gene matches: 1. The CDR3 spans 13 residues. The CDR3 DNA reads TGTGCCACCAGCATTAGCGGGAGCTACGAGCAGTACTTC. It is translated as CATSISGSYEQYF.

The chain employs TRBV28 and TRBJ2-7; 7 bases agree with TRBD1. V was clipped by 3 bases and J by 0 bases; unmatched bases: 5. CDR1 is MDHEN and CDR2 is SYDVKM in the germline V gene. This CDR3 is built from 15 residues. Written as DNA, the CDR3 is TGTGCCAGCAGTTTTCAGGGGGTCCCCTCCTACGAGCAGTACTTC. The encoded protein is CASSFQGVPSYEQYF.